Listed below are T cell receptor beta chains from one sample, sequenced in a study of blood T cell repertoires in COVID-19. Generated by immunoSEQ multiplex PCR, the TCRdb table keeps only in-frame clones and is missing some. The sample has about 170,000 clones, around three quarters seen once. Sequenced input: PBMCs or T cells enriched from blood (not recorded which). These receptors were collected from a woman in her 70s in a cohort exposed to, infected with or recovered from COVID-19 (not recorded which). CDR3s include the opening cysteine and the closing phenylalanine or tryptophan. D genes are given only for firm matches. Not every row has a clone size; where given, it reads once, few, many or a size class.

v_call: TRBV7-9
clone_size: .
cdr3_length: 16
j_call: TRBJ2-1
d_call: TRBD1
cdr3_aa: CASSLARRQGTGEQFF
cdr3_nt: TGTGCCAGCAGCTTAGCGAGGCGACAGGGGACTGGGGAGCAGTTCTTC

v_call: TRBV7-9
clone_size: .
cdr3_length: 14
j_call: TRBJ1-6
d_call: .
cdr3_aa: CASSLEQKNSPLHF
cdr3_nt: TGTGCCAGCAGCTTAGAACAGAAAAATTCACCCCTCCACTTT

v_call: TRBV5-1
clone_size: .
cdr3_length: 15
j_call: TRBJ1-4
d_call: .
cdr3_aa: CASSLAGAINEKLFF
cdr3_nt: TGCGCCAGCAGCCTAGCAGGGGCAATCAATGAAAAACTGTTTTTT

v_call: TRBV12-3/TRBV12-4
clone_size: .
cdr3_length: 12
j_call: TRBJ1-5
d_call: .
cdr3_aa: CASCPTGQPQHF
cdr3_nt: TGTGCCAGCTGCCCGACAGGACAGCCCCAGCATTTT

v_call: TRBV28
clone_size: .
cdr3_length: 18
j_call: TRBJ1-2
d_call: TRBD1
cdr3_aa: CASSLGQGQGASDYGYTF
cdr3_nt: TGTGCCAGCAGTTTAGGTCAAGGACAGGGGGCAAGCGACTATGGCTACACCTTC

v_call: TRBV19
clone_size: once
cdr3_length: 16
j_call: TRBJ2-1
d_call: TRBD1
cdr3_aa: CASHPGGAGSYNEQFF
cdr3_nt: TGTGCCAGCCACCCAGGGGGCGCGGGTTCCTACAATGAGCAGTTCTTC

v_call: TRBV6-5
clone_size: .
cdr3_length: 15
j_call: TRBJ1-2
d_call: .
cdr3_aa: CASSYGTSRRWGYTF
cdr3_nt: TGTGCCAGCAGTTACGGGACATCCCGCCGATGGGGCTACACCTTC

v_call: TRBV27
clone_size: .
cdr3_length: 15
j_call: TRBJ1-5
d_call: TRBD1
cdr3_aa: CASSRDRVSNQPQHF
cdr3_nt: TGTGCCAGCAGTCGGGACAGGGTTAGCAATCAGCCCCAGCATTTT

v_call: TRBV5-1
clone_size: .
cdr3_length: 15
j_call: TRBJ2-3
d_call: .
cdr3_aa: CASSLREGATDTQYF
cdr3_nt: TGCGCCAGCAGCTTGCGGGAGGGGGCCACAGATACGCAGTATTTT

v_call: TRBV10-1
clone_size: .
cdr3_length: 17
j_call: TRBJ2-7
d_call: .
cdr3_aa: CASSESSPAPTGYEQYF
cdr3_nt: TGCGCCAGCAGTGAGTCCTCACCAGCGCCAACAGGGTACGAGCAGTACTTC

v_call: TRBV11-2
clone_size: .
cdr3_length: 14
j_call: TRBJ1-3
d_call: TRBD1
cdr3_aa: CASSAGQGGNTIYF
cdr3_nt: TGTGCCAGCAGCGCGGGACAGGGAGGAAACACCATATATTTT

v_call: TRBV5-1
clone_size: .
cdr3_length: 14
j_call: TRBJ2-1
d_call: TRBD2
cdr3_aa: CASSSGLAQNEQFF
cdr3_nt: TGCGCCAGCAGCTCCGGACTAGCGCAAAATGAGCAGTTCTTC

v_call: TRBV7-2
clone_size: .
cdr3_length: 17
j_call: TRBJ1-3
d_call: .
cdr3_aa: CASSFGSPASSGNTIYF
cdr3_nt: TGTGCCAGCAGCTTTGGTTCCCCCGCGAGCTCTGGAAACACCATATATTTT

v_call: TRBV7-8
clone_size: .
cdr3_length: 14
j_call: TRBJ2-5
d_call: .
cdr3_aa: CASRGDFLQETQYF
cdr3_nt: TGTGCCAGCAGAGGAGACTTCCTTCAAGAGACCCAGTACTTC

v_call: TRBV7-2
clone_size: .
cdr3_length: 14
j_call: TRBJ2-1
d_call: .
cdr3_aa: CASSFFGSYNEQFF
cdr3_nt: TGTGCCAGCAGCTTCTTCGGGAGCTACAATGAGCAGTTCTTC

v_call: TRBV9
clone_size: .
cdr3_length: 13
j_call: TRBJ2-2
d_call: .
cdr3_aa: CASSILQDGELFF
cdr3_nt: TGTGCCAGCAGCATACTGCAGGACGGGGAGCTGTTTTTT

v_call: TRBV11-1
clone_size: .
cdr3_length: 16
j_call: TRBJ2-1
d_call: TRBD2
cdr3_aa: CASSLLGSGRANEQFF
cdr3_nt: TGTGCCAGCAGCTTATTGGGCAGTGGGAGGGCGAATGAGCAGTTCTTC

v_call: TRBV6-5
clone_size: .
cdr3_length: 14
j_call: TRBJ1-4
d_call: .
cdr3_aa: CASSTPGSGEKLFF
cdr3_nt: TGTGCCAGCAGTACCCCAGGGTCCGGAGAAAAACTGTTTTTT

v_call: TRBV6-2/TRBV6-3
clone_size: .
cdr3_length: 18
j_call: TRBJ2-1
d_call: TRBD1
cdr3_aa: CASSYSRRQGRRYNEQFF
cdr3_nt: TGTGCCAGCAGTTACTCGAGAAGACAGGGGCGAAGGTACAATGAGCAGTTCTTC

v_call: TRBV4-2
clone_size: .
cdr3_length: 14
j_call: TRBJ2-7
d_call: TRBD1
cdr3_aa: CASSHQGAPGEQYF
cdr3_nt: TGTGCCAGCAGCCACCAGGGGGCGCCGGGGGAGCAGTACTTC

v_call: TRBV12-3/TRBV12-4
clone_size: once
cdr3_length: 13
j_call: TRBJ2-7
d_call: TRBD2
cdr3_aa: CASVTSGSYEQYF
cdr3_nt: TGTGCCAGCGTTACTAGCGGGTCCTACGAGCAGTACTTC

v_call: TRBV11-2
clone_size: .
cdr3_length: 14
j_call: TRBJ2-1
d_call: .
cdr3_aa: CASSFNGDYNEQFF
cdr3_nt: TGTGCCAGCAGCTTTAACGGAGACTACAATGAGCAGTTCTTC

v_call: TRBV10-3
clone_size: .
cdr3_length: 16
j_call: TRBJ2-1
d_call: TRBD2
cdr3_aa: CAIKRGLARAYNEQFF
cdr3_nt: TGTGCCATCAAGAGGGGACTAGCGAGAGCCTACAATGAGCAGTTCTTC

v_call: TRBV18
clone_size: .
cdr3_length: 16
j_call: TRBJ1-1
d_call: .
cdr3_aa: CASSPRRADMNTEAFF
cdr3_nt: TGTGCCAGCTCACCTCGCAGGGCAGATATGAACACTGAAGCTTTCTTT

v_call: TRBV6-5
clone_size: .
cdr3_length: 15
j_call: TRBJ1-1
d_call: .
cdr3_aa: CASSYFSSGDVEAFF
cdr3_nt: TGTGCCAGCAGTTACTTCAGCTCAGGGGATGTTGAAGCTTTCTTT

v_call: TRBV6-5
clone_size: .
cdr3_length: 16
j_call: TRBJ1-6
d_call: TRBD1
cdr3_aa: CASSSVGTGKGSPLHF
cdr3_nt: TGTGCCAGCAGTTCGGTGGGGACAGGCAAAGGATCACCCCTCCACTTT

v_call: TRBV3-1/TRBV3-2
clone_size: .
cdr3_length: 15
j_call: TRBJ1-4
d_call: TRBD1
cdr3_aa: CASSQRTGGPEKLFF
cdr3_nt: TGTGCCAGCAGCCAAAGGACAGGCGGACCTGAAAAACTGTTTTTT

v_call: TRBV7-2
clone_size: .
cdr3_length: 13
j_call: TRBJ2-7
d_call: .
cdr3_aa: CASTFTGSYEQYF
cdr3_nt: TGTGCCAGCACCTTTACTGGCTCCTACGAGCAGTACTTC

v_call: TRBV30
clone_size: .
cdr3_length: 13
j_call: TRBJ1-1
d_call: .
cdr3_aa: CAWTTGMNTEAFF
cdr3_nt: TGTGCCTGGACGACAGGAATGAACACTGAAGCTTTCTTT

v_call: TRBV19
clone_size: .
cdr3_length: 14
j_call: TRBJ2-7
d_call: TRBD1
cdr3_aa: CASSIVQGAREQYF
cdr3_nt: TGTGCCAGTAGTATAGTGCAGGGGGCTCGGGAGCAGTACTTC

v_call: TRBV28
clone_size: .
cdr3_length: 16
j_call: TRBJ2-2
d_call: .
cdr3_aa: CASSLRQGTYTGELFF
cdr3_nt: TGTGCCAGCAGTTTAAGGCAGGGCACTTACACCGGGGAGCTGTTTTTT

v_call: TRBV19
clone_size: .
cdr3_length: 13
j_call: TRBJ1-3
d_call: .
cdr3_aa: CASRSFSGNTIYF
cdr3_nt: TGTGCCAGTAGGTCGTTCTCTGGAAACACCATATATTTT

v_call: TRBV4-2
clone_size: .
cdr3_length: 16
j_call: TRBJ1-5
d_call: .
cdr3_aa: CASSQDLSRVNQPQHF
cdr3_nt: TGTGCCAGCAGCCAAGATCTGAGCAGGGTCAATCAGCCCCAGCATTTT

v_call: TRBV28
clone_size: .
cdr3_length: 19
j_call: TRBJ2-2
d_call: TRBD2
cdr3_aa: CASSLYAGTSGSNTGELFF
cdr3_nt: TGTGCCAGCAGTTTATACGCCGGGACTAGCGGGAGTAACACCGGGGAGCTGTTTTTT

v_call: TRBV4-1
clone_size: .
cdr3_length: 13
j_call: TRBJ2-1
d_call: .
cdr3_aa: CASSQTGLNEQFF
cdr3_nt: TGCGCCAGCAGCCAAACAGGGCTCAATGAGCAGTTCTTC

v_call: TRBV7-2
clone_size: .
cdr3_length: 13
j_call: TRBJ2-7
d_call: .
cdr3_aa: CASSLVSAGEQYF
cdr3_nt: TGTGCCAGCAGCTTAGTGAGCGCGGGGGAGCAGTACTTC

v_call: TRBV5-1
clone_size: .
cdr3_length: 12
j_call: TRBJ1-3
d_call: TRBD1
cdr3_aa: CASSLDRDRVYF
cdr3_nt: TGCGCCAGCAGCTTGGATCGGGACAGGGTGTATTTT

v_call: TRBV13
clone_size: once
cdr3_length: 13
j_call: TRBJ2-3
d_call: .
cdr3_aa: CASSLPPGGTQYF
cdr3_nt: TGTGCCAGCAGCTTACCTCCTGGAGGTACGCAGTATTTT

v_call: TRBV10-2
clone_size: .
cdr3_length: 14
j_call: TRBJ1-1
d_call: .
cdr3_aa: CASRITGPNTEAFF
cdr3_nt: TGCGCCAGCAGGATAACAGGACCTAACACTGAAGCTTTCTTT

v_call: TRBV7-6
clone_size: .
cdr3_length: 15
j_call: TRBJ2-1
d_call: .
cdr3_aa: CASSPQQSGRGEQFF
cdr3_nt: TGTGCCAGCAGCCCTCAACAAAGCGGGCGGGGTGAGCAGTTCTTC

v_call: TRBV5-1
clone_size: .
cdr3_length: 14
j_call: TRBJ2-7
d_call: TRBD1
cdr3_aa: CASSLGQGSYEQYF
cdr3_nt: TGCGCCAGCAGCCTAGGACAGGGAAGCTACGAGCAGTACTTC

v_call: TRBV28
clone_size: .
cdr3_length: 14
j_call: TRBJ2-3
d_call: TRBD2
cdr3_aa: CASGVAGVADTQYF
cdr3_nt: TGTGCCAGCGGAGTAGCGGGAGTTGCGGATACGCAGTATTTT

v_call: TRBV6-5
clone_size: .
cdr3_length: 16
j_call: TRBJ2-7
d_call: TRBD1
cdr3_aa: CASSYSRTGQTYEQYF
cdr3_nt: TGTGCCAGCAGTTACTCGAGGACAGGCCAGACCTACGAGCAGTACTTC

v_call: TRBV27
clone_size: few
cdr3_length: 14
j_call: TRBJ2-7
d_call: TRBD2
cdr3_aa: CASSPTSGAYEQYF
cdr3_nt: TGTGCCAGCAGTCCGACTAGCGGTGCGTACGAGCAGTACTTC

v_call: TRBV20-1
clone_size: .
cdr3_length: 13
j_call: TRBJ1-2
d_call: TRBD1
cdr3_aa: CSASPGQPYGYTF
cdr3_nt: TGCAGTGCTAGTCCGGGACAGCCCTATGGCTACACCTTC

v_call: TRBV25-1
clone_size: .
cdr3_length: 16
j_call: TRBJ2-3
d_call: .
cdr3_aa: CASSEYITGRADTQYF
cdr3_nt: TGTGCCAGCAGTGAATATATTACCGGGAGAGCAGATACGCAGTATTTT

v_call: TRBV11-1
clone_size: .
cdr3_length: 15
j_call: TRBJ2-7
d_call: TRBD2
cdr3_aa: CASSQTSGAPYEQYF
cdr3_nt: TGTGCCAGCAGCCAGACTAGCGGGGCCCCCTACGAGCAGTACTTC

v_call: TRBV11-2
clone_size: .
cdr3_length: 15
j_call: TRBJ2-1
d_call: TRBD2
cdr3_aa: CASSGMILAGGEQFF
cdr3_nt: TGTGCCAGCAGCGGGATGATCCTAGCGGGAGGTGAGCAGTTCTTC

v_call: TRBV2
clone_size: .
cdr3_length: 12
j_call: TRBJ2-3
d_call: .
cdr3_aa: CASSGGADTQYF
cdr3_nt: TGTGCCAGCAGTGGGGGGGCAGATACGCAGTATTTT

v_call: TRBV7-2
clone_size: .
cdr3_length: 15
j_call: TRBJ1-2
d_call: .
cdr3_aa: CASSLPGRAAYGYTF
cdr3_nt: TGTGCCAGCAGCCTGCCGGGGAGGGCGGCCTATGGCTACACCTTC

v_call: TRBV4-1
clone_size: .
cdr3_length: 14
j_call: TRBJ2-3
d_call: TRBD2
cdr3_aa: CASSLTSVGDTQYF
cdr3_nt: TGCGCCAGCAGCCTTACTAGCGTGGGGGATACGCAGTATTTT

v_call: TRBV29-1
clone_size: .
cdr3_length: 13
j_call: TRBJ1-4
d_call: .
cdr3_aa: CSVMGGFHEKLFF
cdr3_nt: TGCAGCGTTATGGGGGGGTTTCATGAAAAACTGTTTTTT

v_call: TRBV18
clone_size: .
cdr3_length: 16
j_call: TRBJ2-1
d_call: .
cdr3_aa: CASSPYLFGDSREQFF
cdr3_nt: TGTGCCAGCTCCCCTTACCTGTTCGGAGATAGTCGTGAGCAGTTCTTC

v_call: TRBV4-3
clone_size: .
cdr3_length: 15
j_call: TRBJ1-2
d_call: .
cdr3_aa: CASSPSDRWNYGYTF
cdr3_nt: TGCGCCAGCAGCCCGTCCGACAGGTGGAACTATGGCTACACCTTC

v_call: TRBV7-8
clone_size: .
cdr3_length: 16
j_call: TRBJ1-5
d_call: .
cdr3_aa: CASSLAIDKLNQPQHF
cdr3_nt: TGTGCCAGCAGCTTAGCCATCGACAAGTTAAATCAGCCCCAGCATTTT

v_call: TRBV27
clone_size: .
cdr3_length: 14
j_call: TRBJ2-6
d_call: .
cdr3_aa: CATSGLDGANVLTF
cdr3_nt: TGTGCCACCAGCGGGTTGGATGGGGCCAACGTCCTGACTTTC

v_call: TRBV4-1
clone_size: .
cdr3_length: 15
j_call: TRBJ2-7
d_call: TRBD2
cdr3_aa: CASSQGLAGAYEQYF
cdr3_nt: TGCGCCAGCAGCCAAGGACTAGCGGGAGCCTACGAGCAGTACTTC

v_call: TRBV27
clone_size: .
cdr3_length: 13
j_call: TRBJ2-2
d_call: .
cdr3_aa: CASKYSYTGELFF
cdr3_nt: TGTGCCAGCAAGTACAGCTACACCGGGGAGCTGTTTTTT

v_call: TRBV30
clone_size: .
cdr3_length: 14
j_call: TRBJ2-3
d_call: .
cdr3_aa: CAWSTPTVTDTQYF
cdr3_nt: TGTGCCTGGAGTACACCGACAGTCACAGATACGCAGTATTTT

v_call: TRBV7-9
clone_size: .
cdr3_length: 17
j_call: TRBJ2-5
d_call: TRBD1
cdr3_aa: CASSLVGQGKLQETQYF
cdr3_nt: TGTGCCAGCAGCTTAGTAGGACAGGGTAAACTCCAAGAGACCCAGTACTTC